The next 8 T cell receptor beta chains were all read from a single sample in a study of T cells in Graves' hyperthyroidism and ophthalmopathy. The investigators amplified TCR beta CDR3 regions from RNA transcripts. The HTBI primer set drove a first-round RT-PCR of the TCR CDR3. Each CDR3 protein is one row after TCRdb ran MiXCR on the multiplex PCR reads. The table shows fewer than 750,000 distinct CDR3 sequences, with more than 12% occurring only once. The sequencing input was blood. Receptors originate from a woman in her forties or fifties with Graves' ophthalmopathy.

This clonotype occurred many times. V gene TRBV11-2 combines with J gene TRBJ2-7; possibly TRBD1 or TRBD2 for D (6 bases each). This CDR3 contains 14 residues. Trimming stripped 5 bases from V and 2 bases from J, with 13 bases between. The germline gives CDR1 SGHAT, CDR2 FQNNGV. This CDR3 is CASSRGTRTYEQYF. The CDR3 DNA reads as TGTGCCAGCAGCCGGGGGACAAGAACCTACGAGCAGTACTTC.

This clonotype was counted at least ten times. The chain couples TRBV7-6 to TRBJ2-2; a possible D gene is TRBD2 (6 bases). This CDR3 has 14 residues. CDR1 is SGHVS, CDR2 FNYEAQ, per germline. V was shortened by 3 bases and J by 8 bases, with 13 bases between the two germline ends. The CDR3 DNA follows: TGTGCCAGCAGCTTCTCCGGGAGTGGTGGGGAGCTGTTTTTT. Amino acid sequence: CASSFSGSGGELFF.

This clonotype was recorded many times. This sequence joins TRBV2 and TRBJ2-7, with 9 bases lining up with TRBD2. Germline V lookup: CDR1 SNHLY, CDR2 FYNNEI. This CDR3 contains 15 residues. J lost 0 bases, V lost 7 bases, and 7 bases had no gene match. CDR3 coding DNA: TGTGCCAGCACAATGGGACTAGCAATCTCCTACGAGCAGTACTTC. Protein: CASTMGLAISYEQYF.

This clonotype was observed many times. The chain carries TRBV5-1 and TRBJ2-1; 12 bases agree with TRBD2. Trimming removed 3 bases from V and 0 bases from J; junction bases left unmatched: 10. The CDR3 has 19 amino acids. Germline V CDR1 and CDR2: SGHRS, YFSETQ. The CDR3 bases are TGCGCCAGCAGCTGGGGAACCGGGACTAGCGGGTACTCCTACAATGAGCAGTTCTTC. The encoded protein is CASSWGTGTSGYSYNEQFF.

Many counts were recorded for this clonotype. The chain is built from TRBV2 and TRBJ1-3, with a tentative D call TRBD1 (5 bases). The V end was cut by 6 bases, the J end by 0 bases, with 9 bases between. Germline V gene data show CDR1 as SNHLY and CDR2 as FYNNEI. The CDR3 is 14 residues long. The CDR3 spells CASSGHRSGNTIYF. The CDR3 bases are TGTGCCAGCAGCGGACACCGCTCTGGAAACACCATATATTTT.

This chain links TRBV29-1 with TRBJ2-1; 7 nucleotides match TRBD1. This CDR3 has 13 amino acids. The trim removed 4 bases at V and 5 bases at J, leaving 5 bases unmatched. Per the germline V gene, CDR1 is SQVTM and CDR2 is ANQGSEA. The CDR3 DNA sequence: TGCAGCGTTGGAGGGACAGAAAACAATGAGCAGTTCTTC. The encoded protein is CSVGGTENNEQFF.

This clonotype was seen many times. V and J are TRBV28 and TRBJ2-7; 9 bases are a match to TRBD2. The CDR3 sequence is 17 residues long. Germline lookup yields CDR1 MDHEN and CDR2 SYDVKM. The V segment lost 3 bases and the J segment 3 bases; nucleotides outside the gene matches: 12. CDR3 in amino acids: CASSFLAGTPKDYEQYF. DNA of the CDR3: TGTGCCAGCAGTTTTCTAGCGGGAACCCCAAAAGACTACGAGCAGTACTTC.

This clonotype was found many times. CDR3 sequence (DNA): TGTGCCAGCAGTTTATATGAGGCAGGGGGCTACACTGAAGCTTTCTTT. Translation gives CASSLYEAGGYTEAFF. The J gene is TRBJ1-1, the V gene TRBV27; 8 bases align to TRBD1. V lost 1 base and J lost 3; bases outside the gene matches: 7. Looked up from germline, CDR1 is MNHEY and CDR2 is SMNVEV (reference sequence). The length of the CDR3 is 16 residues.